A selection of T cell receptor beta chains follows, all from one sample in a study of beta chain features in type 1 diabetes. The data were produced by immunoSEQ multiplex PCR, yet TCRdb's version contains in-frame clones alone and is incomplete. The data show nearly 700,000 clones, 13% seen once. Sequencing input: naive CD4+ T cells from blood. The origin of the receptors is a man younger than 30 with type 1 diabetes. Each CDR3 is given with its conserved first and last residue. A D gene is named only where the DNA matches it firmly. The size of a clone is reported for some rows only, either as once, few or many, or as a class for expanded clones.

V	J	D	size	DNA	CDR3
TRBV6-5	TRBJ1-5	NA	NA	TGTGCCAGCATGACAGGTGATAGCAATCAGCCCCAGCATTTT	CASMTGDSNQPQHF
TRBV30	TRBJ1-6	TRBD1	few	TGTGCCTGGAGTGTCGGGCGGACAGGGGTGTTCAATTCACCCCTCCACTTT	CAWSVGRTGVFNSPLHF
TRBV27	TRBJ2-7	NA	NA	TGTGCCAGCAGTCCCCTCTCGTTGGGGGGCGACGAGCAGTACTTC	CASSPLSLGGDEQYF
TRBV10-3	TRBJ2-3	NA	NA	TGTGCCATCAGGGGCACAGGGAGCGGCACAGATACGCAGTATTTT	CAIRGTGSGTDTQYF
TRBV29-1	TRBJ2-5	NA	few	TGCAGCGTTGAGGCTCGACTCGTCCAAGAGACCCAGTACTTC	CSVEARLVQETQYF
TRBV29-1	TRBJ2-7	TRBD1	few	TGCAGCGCCGGGGACAGGGGTCGCTACGAGCAGTACTTC	CSAGDRGRYEQYF
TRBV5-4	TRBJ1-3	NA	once	TGTGCCAGCAGCTTCGGGGCTTCTGGAAACACCATATATTTT	CASSFGASGNTIYF
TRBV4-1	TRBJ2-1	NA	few	TGCGCCAGCAGCCAGCGCGGGAAGAGCTCCTACAATGAGCAGTTCTTC	CASSQRGKSSYNEQFF
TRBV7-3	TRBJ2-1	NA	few	TGTGCCAGCAGCCCAGGGAGACTTTACAATGAGCAGTTCTTC	CASSPGRLYNEQFF
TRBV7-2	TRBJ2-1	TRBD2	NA	TGTGCCAGCAGCGCACAACTAGCGGGGGGTATCAATGAGCAGTTCTTC	CASSAQLAGGINEQFF
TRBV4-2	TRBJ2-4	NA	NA	TGTGCCAGCAGCCAAGATAAGGGCCAGACACTCCTAGCCAAAAACATTCAGTACTTC	CASSQDKGQTLLAKNIQYF
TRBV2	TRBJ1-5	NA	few	TGTGCCAGCAGTGAGCTTTATCAGCCCCAGCATTTT	CASSELYQPQHF
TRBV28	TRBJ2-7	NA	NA	TGTGCCAGCAGTTTATCGGGGGCGCCTATAGGCGAGCAGTACTTC	CASSLSGAPIGEQYF
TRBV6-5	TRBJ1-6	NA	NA	TGTGCCAGCAGTTACAACAATTCACCCCTCCACTTT	CASSYNNSPLHF
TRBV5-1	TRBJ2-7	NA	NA	TGCGCCAGCAGCTTGACCTTAGGGGCCGGGTACGAGCAGTACTTC	CASSLTLGAGYEQYF
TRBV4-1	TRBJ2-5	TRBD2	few	TGCGCCAGCAGCCAAGATGAGCGGGGGGATTCCCAAGAGACCCAGTACTTC	CASSQDERGDSQETQYF
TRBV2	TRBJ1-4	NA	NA	TGTGCCAGCAGGTACATCGGGACGCCCGAAAAACTGTTTTTT	CASRYIGTPEKLFF
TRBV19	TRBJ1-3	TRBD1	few	TGTGCCAGTATTCACAGGGGGCTTGGAAACACCATATATTTT	CASIHRGLGNTIYF
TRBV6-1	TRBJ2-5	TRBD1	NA	TGTGCCAGCAGAGACAGGGGTTCAGAGACCCAGTACTTC	CASRDRGSETQYF
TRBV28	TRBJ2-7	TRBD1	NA	TGTGCCAGCAGTCCGACCGGGACAGGCCGCTACGAGCAGTACTTC	CASSPTGTGRYEQYF
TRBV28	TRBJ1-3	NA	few	TGTGCCAGCAGTACTACAGGGAGCCCCGGAAACACCATATATTTT	CASSTTGSPGNTIYF
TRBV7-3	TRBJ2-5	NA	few	TGTGCCAGCAGCTTCGCAGGTTCGGAGACCCAGTACTTC	CASSFAGSETQYF
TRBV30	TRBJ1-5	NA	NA	TGTGCCTGGAGTCCATTAGATTATAGCAATCAGCCCCAGCATTTT	CAWSPLDYSNQPQHF
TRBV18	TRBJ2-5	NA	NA	TGTGCCAGCTCCCAAGGAGCAGGGGCCGGGGAGACCCAGTACTTC	CASSQGAGAGETQYF
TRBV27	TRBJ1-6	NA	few	TGTGCCAGCAGTTTAGAGGGGGCCTATAATTCACCCCTCCACTTT	CASSLEGAYNSPLHF
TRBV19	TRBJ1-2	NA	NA	TGTGCCAGTAGATCCTCCTGGGGCAGCTCGAGCAACTATGGCTACACCTTC	CASRSSWGSSSNYGYTF
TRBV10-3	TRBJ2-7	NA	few	TGTGCCATCACCCAGACACGGTCGACGGACGAGCAGTACTTC	CAITQTRSTDEQYF